This T cell receptor (beta chain) appears in the sequencing data of a study of blood T cell repertoires in COVID-19 (TCRdb year 2020). For the study in its entirety: The collaborator samples originated in the United States, Italy and Spain and spanned the acute and convalescent phases of COVID-19. Samples were obtained from the ongoing ImmuneRACE study (first 160 participants) and from 1,254 subjects provided by 6 global collaborators. Where available, HLA class I and class II types were taken from metadata supplied by the sample provider and were not determined by assay-based typing. The repertoires were released in a freely available public database meant as a resource for research on the immune response to SARS-CoV-2. Nearly every sample came with metadata listing a de-identified subject ID, COVID-19 status, age in years and sex. The prospective study material was composed of cDNA or gDNA derived from T cells, B-cell-depleted T cells, or PBMCs. Subjects who had been exposed to COVID-19, were actively infected with it, or had recovered from it provided the deeply sampled blood TCRbeta repertoires that made up the dataset.

The investigation overall reported the following: How much clinical and demographic metadata was included differed by source and by participant, and the metadata was provided uncurated.

The collaborating institutions used their own protocols to collect whole blood in K2EDTA tubes. For TCRbeta analysis, collaborators shipped samples in one of three forms: frozen whole blood, isolated PBMCs, or DNA extracted from either of those sample types. As regards this clone: Its antigen remains undetermined. No much larger clone exists at a distance of one base, and base qualities are not known.

V and J are truncated by 0 bases and 5 bases respectively, leaving an intervening sequence of 15 bases. Via the germline V gene, CDR1 is SGDLS and CDR2 YYNGEE. Its CDR3 holds 15 amino acids, cysteine through phenylalanine. Only the CDR3 portion is preserved as DNA: 45 bases, with reading frame beginning at the first base. TCRbeta CDR3 regions were amplified from genomic DNA using the immunoSEQ Assay, a bias-controlled multiplex PCR. As for how the authors treated the data: Within the assay, amplification of reference gene primers was used to estimate how many nucleated cells each sample contained. Sequence reads were collapsed and filtered to measure the absolute abundance of every unique TCRbeta CDR3 rearrangement. For each sample, productive Simpson clonality was calculated as the square root of Simpson's diversity index across productive rearrangements. In its TCRdb copy, this immuneACCESS table keeps in-frame sequences only and misses some clones. Where compared with another copy, unresolved V genes explain less than half of these, and the others have no known cause. V and J calls and clone size come straight from that table; D and trimming were deduced from the DNA. The sample table shows about 150,000 clones, and about four fifths are seen once. Of the sample, under 2.5% falls within the top ten clones.

Rearrangement joined TRBV9 to TRBJ2-7, with TRBD2 tentatively as D gene (7 bases match). The source is a man aged 70-80 years with acute or convalescent COVID-19. Material for sequencing was peripheral blood. The DNA reads TGTGCCAGCAGCGTAGGCGCCGGGGGGCGGCACGAGCAGTACTTC. This gives the protein CASSVGAGGRHEQYF.